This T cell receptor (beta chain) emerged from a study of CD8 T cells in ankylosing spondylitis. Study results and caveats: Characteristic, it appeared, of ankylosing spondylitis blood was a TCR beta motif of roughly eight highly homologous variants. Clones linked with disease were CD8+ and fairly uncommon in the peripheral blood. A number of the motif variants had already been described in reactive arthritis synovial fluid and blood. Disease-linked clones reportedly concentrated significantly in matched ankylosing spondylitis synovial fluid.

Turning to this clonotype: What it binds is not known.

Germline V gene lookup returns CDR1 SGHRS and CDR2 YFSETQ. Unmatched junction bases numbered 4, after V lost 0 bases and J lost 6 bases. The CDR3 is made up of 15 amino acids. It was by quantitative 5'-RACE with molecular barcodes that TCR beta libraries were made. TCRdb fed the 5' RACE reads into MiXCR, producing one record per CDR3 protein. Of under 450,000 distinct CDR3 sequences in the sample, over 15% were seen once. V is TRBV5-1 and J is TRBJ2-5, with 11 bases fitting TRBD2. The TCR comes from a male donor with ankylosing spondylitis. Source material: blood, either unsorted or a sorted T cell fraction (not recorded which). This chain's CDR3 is CASSLVAGGPQTQYF. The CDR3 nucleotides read TGCGCCAGCAGCTTGGTAGCGGGAGGGCCGCAGACCCAGTACTTC.